A selection of T cell receptor beta chains follows, all from one sample in a study of blood T cells in healthy people across ages. MiXCR was run by TCRdb on the 5' RACE reads, yielding one entry per CDR3 protein. The sample shows around 650,000 distinct CDR3 sequences, roughly 32% of them seen only once. The sample was blood. The receptor set was obtained from a woman older than 75 in good health. CDR3s include the opening cysteine and the closing phenylalanine or tryptophan. D genes are given only for firm matches. Not all rows give a size; the values are once, few, many and, for expanded clones, a class.

abundance	v_gene	d_gene	j_gene	CDR3aa	CDR3nt
-	TRBV12-3/TRBV12-4	TRBD2	TRBJ2-3	CASSRKGLAGEIDTQYF	TGTGCCAGCAGCCGGAAAGGACTAGCGGGGGAAATAGATACGCAGTATTTT
-	TRBV27	-	TRBJ1-6	CASSLYLFSPLHF	TGTGCCAGCAGTTTATATCTTTTTTCACCCCTCCACTTT
-	TRBV4-2	TRBD1	TRBJ1-5	CASSQVGRGAISPQHF	TGTGCCAGCAGCCAAGTAGGCAGGGGGGCAATCAGCCCCCAGCATTTT
many	TRBV12-3/TRBV12-4	-	TRBJ2-1	CASSLSGDESYNEQFF	TGTGCCAGCAGTTTGTCGGGGGACGAGTCCTACAATGAGCAGTTCTTC
once	TRBV9	-	TRBJ2-1	CASSSRGGDEQFF	TGTGCCAGCAGCTCCAGAGGGGGTGATGAGCAGTTCTTC
many	TRBV6-2/TRBV6-3	TRBD2	TRBJ2-1	CASAGGATSKQFF	TGTGCCTCTGCGGGGGGGGCAACCTCCAAGCAGTTCTTC
few	TRBV3-1	TRBD2	TRBJ2-7	CGSSQARWTSGGYEQYF	TGTGGCAGCAGCCAAGCACGGTGGACTAGCGGGGGCTACGAGCAGTACTTC
-	TRBV28	-	TRBJ1-2	CASSLRNNYGYTF	TGTGCCAGCAGTTTACGCAACAACTATGGCTACACCTTC
-	TRBV16	-	TRBJ1-4	CASSPTAFGGSAEKLFF	TGTGCCAGCAGCCCGACCGCATTTGGGGGGTCTGCAGAAAAACTGTTTTTT
-	TRBV6-6	-	TRBJ2-7	CASSYLSLVLGSYEQYF	TGTGCCAGCAGTTACCTGTCGTTGGTTTTGGGCAGCTACGAGCAGTACTTC
many	TRBV20-1	-	TRBJ2-7	CSASFGGYEQYF	TGCAGTGCTAGTTTTGGCGGTTACGAGCAGTACTTC
many	TRBV7-2	-	TRBJ2-5	CASSLYRGGETQYF	TGTGCCAGCAGCTTATATAGGGGCGGGGAGACCCAGTACTTC
many	TRBV7-2	-	TRBJ2-5	CASSLRGRALLTETQYF	TGTGCCAGCAGCTTAAGGGGACGGGCCCTCCTGACGGAGACCCAGTACTTC
many	TRBV9	-	TRBJ1-5	CASSPVGSFNQPQHF	TGTGCCAGCAGCCCAGTGGGCAGCTTTAATCAGCCCCAGCATTTT
many	TRBV5-1	-	TRBJ2-7	CASSSVRDAYEQYF	TGCGCCAGCAGCTCGGTCCGGGACGCCTACGAGCAGTACTTC
many	TRBV28	TRBD1	TRBJ2-6	CASSPLAWTGGSGANVLTF	TGTGCCAGCAGCCCTCTCGCGTGGACAGGGGGATCTGGGGCCAACGTCCTGACTTTC
-	TRBV7-2	-	TRBJ1-1	CASSLDAGLGTEAFF	TGTGCCAGCAGCTTAGACGCCGGGTTGGGCACTGAAGCTTTCTTT
many	TRBV21-1	-	TRBJ1-5	CASSIEGGLVQPQHF	TGTGCCAGCAGCATTGAGGGGGGGCTAGTTCAGCCCCAGCATTTT
many	TRBV20-1	TRBD2	TRBJ2-1	CSARDPGLAGVGQFF	TGCAGTGCTAGAGATCCGGGACTAGCGGGTGTTGGGCAGTTCTTC
-	TRBV2	TRBD2	TRBJ2-7	CASSVPTSGGSSYEQYF	TGTGCCAGCAGTGTCCCGACTAGCGGGGGTTCCTCCTACGAGCAGTACTTC
-	TRBV20-1	-	TRBJ1-4	CSAYRRGATNEKLFF	TGCAGTGCTTACCGGCGGGGGGCGACTAATGAAAAACTGTTTTTT
-	TRBV28	-	TRBJ1-1	CASSLHRTNTEAFF	TGTGCCAGCAGTTTACATCGGACGAACACTGAAGCTTTCTTT
many	TRBV7-2	-	TRBJ1-6	CASSPSPPGGLNSPLHF	TGTGCCAGCAGCCCATCCCCCCCCGGGGGGCTCAATTCACCCCTCCACTTT
few	TRBV9	TRBD1	TRBJ2-5	CASSVEDRGRGYF	TGTGCCAGCAGCGTAGAGGACAGGGGGCGCGGGTACTTC
many	TRBV20-1	-	TRBJ2-4	CSAGPGGGVALAKNIQYF	TGCAGTGCCGGGCCAGGAGGAGGTGTTGCACTAGCCAAAAACATTCAGTACTTC
-	TRBV5-1	TRBD2	TRBJ2-3	CASSMGTSGYTDTQYF	TGCGCCAGCAGCATGGGGACTAGCGGATACACAGATACGCAGTATTTT
-	TRBV7-8	TRBD1	TRBJ2-2	CASSGGQGTYTGELFF	TGTGCCAGCAGCGGGGGACAGGGGACCTACACCGGGGAGCTGTTTTTT
many	TRBV6-5	-	TRBJ1-2	CASSYLSYRDRGYTF	TGTGCCAGCAGTTACTTGTCTTACAGGGATCGTGGCTACACCTTC
many	TRBV5-6	TRBD1	TRBJ2-5	CASSFQGASRETQYF	TGTGCCAGCAGCTTCCAGGGGGCGTCTCGGGAGACCCAGTACTTC
-	TRBV12-3/TRBV12-4	-	TRBJ1-5	CASSPRTGLEPQHF	TGTGCCAGCAGTCCCCGGACGGGTCTAGAGCCCCAGCATTTT
many	TRBV5-1	-	TRBJ2-1	CASSFGTGFGTNEQFF	TGCGCCAGCAGCTTTGGGACGGGTTTTGGGACCAATGAGCAGTTCTTC
many	TRBV7-2	TRBD2	TRBJ2-3	CASSLVLRGRSTDTQYF	TGTGCCAGCAGCTTAGTACTGCGGGGGAGGAGCACAGATACGCAGTATTTT
few	TRBV5-1	-	TRBJ2-3	CASSLTFGVDTQYF	TGCGCCAGCAGCTTGACCTTCGGGGTAGATACGCAGTATTTT
many	TRBV12-3/TRBV12-4	-	TRBJ1-2	CASSISLANYGYTF	TGTGCCAGCAGTATTAGCCTGGCTAACTATGGCTACACCTTC
many	TRBV4-1	-	TRBJ2-4	CASSQEWQRLAKNIQYF	TGCGCCAGCAGCCAAGAGTGGCAGCGTCTAGCCAAAAACATTCAGTACTTC
many	TRBV7-6	TRBD2	TRBJ2-3	CASSPSIAGATDTQYF	TGTGCCAGCAGCCCCTCTATAGCGGGGGCCACAGATACGCAGTATTTT
many	TRBV6-1	-	TRBJ2-3	CASSEDAGMPDTQYF	TGTGCCAGCAGTGAAGATGCGGGGATGCCAGATACGCAGTATTTT
many	TRBV7-9	-	TRBJ2-7	CASSLGQYTYEQYF	TGTGCCAGCAGCCTCGGACAGTACACCTACGAGCAGTACTTC
-	TRBV19	TRBD2	TRBJ2-3	CATAGLAGPDTQYF	TGTGCCACTGCAGGGCTAGCGGGACCGGATACGCAGTATTTT
many	TRBV12-3/TRBV12-4	-	TRBJ2-5	CASSFRGHLQETQYF	TGTGCCAGCAGTTTCCGAGGACACCTCCAAGAGACCCAGTACTTC
many	TRBV4-2	-	TRBJ2-6	CASSQDPGGANVLTF	TGTGCCAGCAGCCAAGACCCGGGGGGGGCCAACGTCCTGACTTTC
many	TRBV5-1	-	TRBJ2-5	CASSDPGQETQYF	TGCGCCAGCAGCGATCCAGGGCAAGAGACCCAGTACTTC
-	TRBV9	TRBD2	TRBJ2-1	CASSVDPSGGQREQFF	TGTGCCAGCAGCGTAGACCCTAGCGGGGGCCAGCGTGAGCAGTTCTTC
many	TRBV24-1	TRBD2	TRBJ2-3	CATSDYSGGTDTQYF	TGTGCCACCAGTGATTACAGCGGGGGCACAGATACGCAGTATTTT
many	TRBV20-1	TRBD2	TRBJ2-5	CSARFGGQETQYF	TGCAGTGCTAGGTTCGGGGGGCAAGAGACCCAGTACTTC
many	TRBV6-6	-	TRBJ1-2	CASSLSDSPHGYTF	TGTGCCAGCAGTTTGAGCGACTCCCCCCATGGCTACACCTTC
many	TRBV20-1	-	TRBJ2-1	CSASRAAPLGIGQFF	TGCAGTGCTAGTAGGGCAGCGCCCTTAGGCATTGGGCAGTTCTTC
many	TRBV29-1	TRBD1	TRBJ1-2	CSVDTGVNYGYTF	TGCAGCGTAGATACAGGGGTTAACTATGGCTACACCTTC
many	TRBV29-1	TRBD2	TRBJ2-1	CSVDSLAGGVEQFF	TGCAGCGTTGATTCCCTAGCGGGGGGGGTTGAGCAGTTCTTC
-	TRBV15	TRBD1	TRBJ1-1	CATSREQGYTEAFF	TGTGCCACCAGCAGAGAACAGGGGTACACTGAAGCTTTCTTT
many	TRBV4-3	-	TRBJ1-2	CASSQDGQSNYGYTF	TGCGCCAGCAGCCAAGATGGGCAGAGTAACTATGGCTACACCTTC
-	TRBV4-2	TRBD2	TRBJ2-1	CASSQEPIAGRDLYNEQFF	TGTGCCAGCAGCCAAGAACCGATAGCGGGGAGGGATCTCTACAATGAGCAGTTCTTC
-	TRBV14	-	TRBJ1-1	CASSADLNLNTEAFF	TGTGCCAGCAGCGCTGACCTTAATTTGAACACTGAAGCTTTCTTT